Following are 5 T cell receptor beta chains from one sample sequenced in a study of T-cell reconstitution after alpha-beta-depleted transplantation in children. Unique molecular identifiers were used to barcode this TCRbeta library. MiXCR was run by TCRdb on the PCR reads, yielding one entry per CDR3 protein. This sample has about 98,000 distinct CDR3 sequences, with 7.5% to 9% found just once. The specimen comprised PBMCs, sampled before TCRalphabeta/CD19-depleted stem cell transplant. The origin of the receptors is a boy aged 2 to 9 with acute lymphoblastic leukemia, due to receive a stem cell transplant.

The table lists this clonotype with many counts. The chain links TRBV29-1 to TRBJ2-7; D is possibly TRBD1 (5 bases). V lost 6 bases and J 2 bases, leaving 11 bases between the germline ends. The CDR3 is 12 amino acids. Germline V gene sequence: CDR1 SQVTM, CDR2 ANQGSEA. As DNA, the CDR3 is TGCAGCGTCGTTCAGGGTCCCTACGAGCAGTACTTC. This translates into CSVVQGPYEQYF.

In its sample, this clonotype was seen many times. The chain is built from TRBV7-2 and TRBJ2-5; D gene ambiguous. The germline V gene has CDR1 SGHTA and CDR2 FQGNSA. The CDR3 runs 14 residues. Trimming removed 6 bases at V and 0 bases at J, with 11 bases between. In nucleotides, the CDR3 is TGTGCCAGCAGTGGGTGGAGTTACCAAGAGACCCAGTACTTC. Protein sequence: CASSGWSYQETQYF.

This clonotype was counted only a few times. The CDR3 loop reads CASSLKFKGTSNQPQHF. As DNA, the CDR3 is TGTGCCAGCAGTTTAAAGTTTAAGGGTACAAGCAATCAGCCCCAGCATTTT. The chain recombines TRBV28 with TRBJ1-5; D gene ambiguous. The CDR3 sequence is 17 residues long. V lost 2 bases, J lost 1 base, and 15 bases lay in between. Per the germline V gene, CDR1 is MDHEN and CDR2 is SYDVKM.

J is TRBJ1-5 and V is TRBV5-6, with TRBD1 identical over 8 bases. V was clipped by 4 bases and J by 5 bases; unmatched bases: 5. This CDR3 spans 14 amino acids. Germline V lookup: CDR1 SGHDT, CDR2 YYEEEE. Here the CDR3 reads CASSLTGVDQPQHF. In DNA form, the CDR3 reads TGTGCCAGCAGCCTGACAGGGGTTGATCAGCCCCAGCATTTT.

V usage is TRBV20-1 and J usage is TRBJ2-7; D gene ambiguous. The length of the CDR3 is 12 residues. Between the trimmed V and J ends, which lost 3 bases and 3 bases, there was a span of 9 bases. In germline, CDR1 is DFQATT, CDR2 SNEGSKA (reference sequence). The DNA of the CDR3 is TGCAGTGCTAGTTATGATTTCTACGAGCAGTACTTC. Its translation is CSASYDFYEQYF.